The 29 T cell receptor beta chains given below trace back to one sample, sequenced in a study of blood T cells in healthy people across ages. Sample-barcoded 5' priming and a J-beta primer mix drove a second PCR of about 6 to 12 cycles. TCRdb re-derived calls from the 5' RACE reads in MiXCR, one entry per CDR3 protein. The profile shows about 720,000 distinct CDR3 sequences, 22% of them singletons. Source material: blood. The receptors originated from a man between 70 and 80 years old in good health.

This clonotype showed up many times. The chain is built from TRBV6-6 and TRBJ1-1; no clear D gene. Looked up from germline, CDR1 is MNHNY and CDR2 is SVGAGI (reference sequence). The CDR3 contains 12 residues. V was cut by 2 bases and J by 5 bases, with 6 bases left in between. As DNA, the CDR3 is TGTGCCAGCAGTTACGGTACAACTGAAGCTTTCTTT. Translating it yields CASSYGTTEAFF.

This chain links TRBV6-6 with TRBJ1-1; TRBD1 might be the D (5 bases). V gave up 5 bases and J gave up 7 bases, with 14 bases separating them. Germline V gene data show CDR1 as MNHNY and CDR2 as SVGAGI (reference sequence). The CDR3 consists of 13 residues. The CDR3, as DNA: TGTGCCAGCAGTGGGGGGTTAGACTTTGAAGCTTTCTTT. Encoded protein: CASSGGLDFEAFF.

The V call is TRBV29-1, the J call TRBJ2-4; TRBD1 matches at 12 bases. After removal of 7 bases from V and 9 bases from J, the junction contained 13 bases not matched to a gene. CDR1 and CDR2 (germline): SQVTM, ANQGSEA. The CDR3 sequence is 15 residues long. The CDR3 DNA reads TGCAGCGCCATTACGGGACAGGGGGCCGATGGCATTCAGTACTTC. Its protein product is CSAITGQGADGIQYF.

This rearrangement joins TRBV7-3 to TRBJ2-1; D is ambiguous. This CDR3 has 12 amino acids. CDR1 and CDR2 from the germline V gene are SGHTA and FQGTGA. V lost 4 bases and J lost 5, with 6 bases in between. This CDR3 is CASSSHNNEQFF. The CDR3 DNA sequence: TGTGCCAGCAGCTCCCACAACAATGAGCAGTTCTTC. Based on the CDR3 plus reference TRBV7-3 and TRBJ2-1, the full variable domain is GAGVSQTPSNKVTEKGKYVELRCDPISGHTALYWYRQSLGQGPEFLIYFQGTGAADDSGLPNDRFFAVRPEGSVSTLKIQRTERGDSAVYLCASSSHNNEQFFGPGTRLTVL.

This clonotype appeared many times. The chain is built from TRBV20-1 and TRBJ2-3, with 9 positions matching TRBD2. The trim removed 0 bases at V and 1 base at J, leaving 5 bases unmatched. Germline lookup yields CDR1 DFQATT and CDR2 SNEGSKA (reference sequence). The CDR3 spans 16 residues. Here the CDR3 reads CSARDPQREGTDTQYF. CDR3 coding DNA: TGCAGTGCTAGAGATCCCCAGCGGGAGGGCACAGATACGCAGTATTTT.

This clonotype was counted only a few times. It may be a read error: a sequence one base away is much more abundant. The CDR3 region is CSANPTGASDGLYF. The DNA for the CDR3 is TGCAGTGCTAACCCCACAGGGGCCAGTGACGGACTGTACTTC. This chain links TRBV20-1 with TRBJ2-7; 7 bases fit TRBD1. Germline V gene lookup returns CDR1 DFQATT and CDR2 SNEGSKA (reference sequence). The ends lost 4 bases at V and 12 bases at J; junction bases unmatched: 18. The CDR3 extends over 14 amino acids.

V is TRBV6-6 and J is TRBJ1-1; tentatively, D is TRBD1 (6 bases). With 6 bases removed from V and 7 bases from J, the gap between germline ends came to 12 bases. The germline V gene has CDR1 MNHNY and CDR2 SVGAGI (reference sequence). The length of the CDR3 is 12 residues. The CDR3 is CASSINRDEAFF. The CDR3 DNA sequence: TGTGCCAGCAGCATCAACAGGGATGAAGCTTTCTTT.

This clonotype has only a few counts. The chain carries TRBV12-3 or TRBV12-4 and TRBJ1-4, with 9 nucleotides matching TRBD1. This CDR3 has 17 residues. V was pared by 6 bases and J by 7 bases, with 15 bases of the junction left unmatched. The CDR3: CASSQIRGTGMSEKLFF. The CDR3 DNA reads TGTGCCAGCAGCCAAATAAGGGGGACAGGGATGAGTGAAAAACTGTTTTTT.

In the case of this clonotype: At one boundary the junction diverges from the germline segment, which might be a read error. The chain links TRBV7-8 to TRBJ2-3; TRBD2 is a possible D gene (5 bases). Germline CDR1 SGHVS, CDR2 FQNEAQ. The CDR3 has 18 amino acids. The CDR3 sequence: CASSLERGLGLKLHTQYF. In nucleotides, the CDR3 is TGTGCCAGCAGCTTAGAACGGGGTCTAGGGCTTAAACTCCATACACAGTATTTT.

There are many counts of this clonotype. This sequence joins TRBV29-1 and TRBJ1-2; D not resolved. The CDR3 extends over 14 amino acids. CDR1 is SQVTM and CDR2 is ANQGSEA in the germline V gene. V gave up 6 bases and J gave up 2 bases, with 16 bases separating them. The DNA of the CDR3 is TGCAGCGTCAAATTGGCGGCTGGGAACTATGGCTACACCTTC. Its protein is CSVKLAAGNYGYTF.

This clonotype appeared many times. The rearrangement links TRBV5-6 to TRBJ1-2, with D maybe TRBD1 (6 bases). Germline-derived CDR1 and CDR2 are SGHDT and YYEEEE. The CDR3 consists of 14 residues. Trimming left V 0 bases short and J 5 bases short, with 11 bases between. The CDR3 nucleotides are TGTGCCAGCAGCTTGGCAGGGGAGAATTATGGCTACACCTTC. As protein: CASSLAGENYGYTF.

The chain couples TRBV14 to TRBJ2-3; maybe TRBD2 (5 bases). The ends were cut back, 0 bases at V and 0 bases at J, with 13 bases in the middle. CDR1 and CDR2 from the germline V gene are SGHDN and FVKESK. There are 17 residues in the CDR3. The CDR3 DNA sequence: TGTGCCAGCAGCCAAGATCTCGGAGGACCTAGCACAGATACGCAGTATTTT. It translates to CASSQDLGGPSTDTQYF.

The rearrangement joins TRBV2 to TRBJ2-4; unclear D gene. Germline values: CDR1 SNHLY, CDR2 FYNNEI. V was trimmed by 1 base and J by 1 base, leaving 5 bases between them. The CDR3 has 14 amino acids. CDR3 loop: CASSEERAKNIQYF. For the CDR3, the DNA is TGTGCCAGCAGTGAAGAGAGGGCCAAAAACATTCAGTACTTC.

V gene TRBV6-5 combines with J gene TRBJ2-3; 9 nucleotides align to TRBD2. The CDR3 runs to 16 residues. Germline V gene lookup returns CDR1 MNHEY and CDR2 SVGAGI. Trimming cost V 1 base and J 5 bases; bases outside gene matches: 7. The CDR3 DNA sequence: TGTGCCAGCAGTTACTACGAGCGGGGGGCCCTAGATACGCAGTATTTT. It translates to CASSYYERGALDTQYF.

This clonotype appeared a few times. The chain joins TRBV6-6 to TRBJ1-3, with 7 nucleotides matching TRBD1. The germline V gene has CDR1 MNHNY and CDR2 SVGAGI (reference sequence). The CDR3 contains 14 residues. V trimming: 5 bases; J trimming: 3 bases; junction bases outside the gene matches: 4. The CDR3 bases are TGTGCCAGCAGTCCCGCAGGGGGTGGAAACACCATATATTTT. This gives the protein CASSPAGGGNTIYF.

The V gene is TRBV4-2, the J gene TRBJ1-4; D may be TRBD1 (6 bases). Germline CDR1 and CDR2: LGHNA and YNFKEQ. This CDR3 is built from 15 residues. With 1 base removed from V and 6 bases from J, the gap between germline ends came to 12 bases. The CDR3 sequence: CASSQGGGGDEKLFF. CDR3 bases: TGTGCCAGCAGCCAAGGTGGCGGGGGCGATGAAAAACTGTTTTTT.

This clonotype was counted between two and nine times. The chain is built from TRBV20-1 and TRBJ2-1, with D hard to call. The length of the CDR3 is 13 residues. Germline V CDR1 and CDR2: DFQATT, SNEGSKA (reference sequence). V was trimmed by 5 bases and J by 5 bases, leaving 13 bases between them. The CDR3 loop is CSAGVGPHNEQFF. The CDR3 DNA is TGCAGTGCTGGGGTGGGTCCACACAATGAGCAGTTCTTC.

The genes are TRBV28 and TRBJ2-1; D remains ambiguous. Germline values: CDR1 MDHEN, CDR2 SYDVKM. This CDR3 has 14 residues. The V end was cut by 3 bases, the J end by 13 bases, with 19 bases between. CDR3 bases: TGTGCCAGCAGTTTGGATGGCCAGCCCCATCACCAGTTCTTC. Translating it yields CASSLDGQPHHQFF.

This clonotype was recorded a few times. The chain recombines TRBV10-3 with TRBJ2-3; tentatively, D is TRBD1 or TRBD2 (5 bases each). Germline V gene lookup returns CDR1 ENHRY and CDR2 SYGVKD. Trimming stripped 10 bases from V and 0 bases from J, with 17 bases between. This CDR3 is built from 15 residues. The CDR3 here is CATEPWGSSTDTQYF. CDR3 bases: TGTGCCACCGAGCCCTGGGGGTCTAGCACAGATACGCAGTATTTT.

The J gene is TRBJ1-2, the V gene TRBV19; possibly TRBD1 for D (5 bases). The germline V gene has CDR1 LNHDA and CDR2 SQIVND (reference sequence). This CDR3 region has 12 residues. Trimming left V 10 bases short and J 1 base short, with 10 bases between. The CDR3, as DNA: TGTGCCACCTCCCAGGGTAACTATGGCTACACCTTC. Amino acids: CATSQGNYGYTF.

CDR3 region: CASKTDRSTDTQYF. The CDR3, as DNA: TGTGCCAGCAAGACGGACAGAAGCACAGATACGCAGTATTTT. The chain recombines TRBV7-2 with TRBJ2-3; possibly TRBD1 for D (6 bases). V was pared by 7 bases and J by 0 bases, with 11 bases between. This CDR3 contains 14 residues. Germline V lookup: CDR1 SGHTA, CDR2 FQGNSA.

In its sample, this clonotype was seen a few times. The chain employs TRBV9 and TRBJ1-1; D gene uncertain. V lost 3 bases and J 2 bases, leaving 8 bases between the germline ends. Per germline, CDR1 SGDLS and CDR2 YYNGEE. The CDR3 has 13 residues. CDR3 in amino acids: CASSASLNTEAFF. CDR3 DNA sequence: TGTGCCAGCAGCGCCTCCCTTAACACTGAAGCTTTCTTT.

Many counts were recorded for this clonotype. This chain connects TRBV7-7 to TRBJ2-5; 11 bases match TRBD2. CDR3 length equals 13 residues. V gave up 4 bases and J gave up 5 bases; unmatched junction bases: 0. Germline CDR1 SSHAT, CDR2 FNYEAQ (reference sequence). For the CDR3, the DNA is TGTGCCAGCAGCTCTAGCGGGGGGGAGACCCAGTACTTC. This encodes CASSSSGGETQYF.

The V gene is TRBV4-2, the J gene TRBJ1-1; a possible D gene is TRBD1 (6 bases). The CDR3 is 15 amino acids. From germline, CDR1 is LGHNA and CDR2 YNFKEQ. V shed 4 bases and J shed 6 bases, with 18 bases lying between them. CDR3 region: CASSPPGLGGPEAFF. CDR3 sequence (DNA): TGTGCCAGCAGCCCTCCTGGTCTGGGGGGCCCTGAAGCTTTCTTT.

Remarks on this clonotype: The junction does not match germline at one end; this may be a read error. This chain links TRBV6-1 with TRBJ2-3; perhaps TRBD2 as D (6 bases). Germline CDR1 reads MNHNS; CDR2 reads SASEGT. The CDR3 covers 15 residues. Written as DNA, the CDR3 is TGTGCCAGCAGCGAGACTAGTTGGGATTCAGATAAGCAGTATTTT. Translated, it gives CASSETSWDSDKQYF.

The chain combines TRBV12-3 or TRBV12-4 with TRBJ2-7, with D possibly being TRBD2 (6 bases). Trimming cost V 3 bases and J 7 bases, with 22 bases left between them. The CDR3 has 16 amino acids. Here the CDR3 reads CASSLNLARELGEQYV. CDR3 nucleotides: TGTGCCAGCAGTTTGAACCTAGCACGGGAGTTAGGTGAGCAGTACGTC.

This chain joins TRBV20-1 and TRBJ2-1; 7 nucleotides align to TRBD2. The germline CDR1 and CDR2 sequences are DFQATT and SNEGSKA (reference sequence). The CDR3 extends over 16 amino acids. V trimming: 3 bases; J trimming: 3 bases; junction bases outside the gene matches: 11. The CDR3 is CSARGRALRDYNEQFF. CDR3 DNA sequence: TGCAGTGCTAGGGGGAGGGCCTTAAGGGACTACAATGAGCAGTTCTTC.

In its sample, this clonotype was seen a few times. The V and J genes are TRBV20-1 and TRBJ1-1; 7 bases are a match to TRBD1. Trimming took 6 bases from V and 2 from J; bases not matched to a gene: 9. Germline CDR1 is DFQATT and CDR2 is SNEGSKA (reference sequence). The CDR3 extends over 14 amino acids. The CDR3 nucleotides are TGCAGTGCGAACAACAGGGGCCTCAACACTGAAGCTTTCTTT. Translation gives CSANNRGLNTEAFF.

The V gene is TRBV19, the J gene TRBJ2-6; the D gene could be TRBD1 or TRBD2 (5 bases each). The CDR3 totals 16 residues. V lost 6 bases, J lost 3 bases, and 15 bases lay in between. The germline gives CDR1 LNHDA, CDR2 SQIVND (reference sequence). CDR3 protein: CASSLRDVYGANVLTF. CDR3 bases: TGTGCCAGTAGCCTCAGGGACGTATATGGGGCCAACGTCCTGACTTTC.